Shown below are 7 T cell receptor beta chains from a single sample sequenced in a study of T cells in Graves' hyperthyroidism and ophthalmopathy. Amplification of TCR beta CDR3 regions was performed using RNA transcripts as template. The TCR CDR3 was amplified in a first-round RT-PCR using the HTBI primer set. Via MiXCR, TCRdb re-called the multiplex PCR reads, giving one row per CDR3 protein. Among around 760,000 distinct CDR3 sequences listed, over 35% were seen once. The sample taken for sequencing was blood. All receptors come from a middle-aged woman with Graves' hyperthyroidism.

The genes are TRBV11-2 and TRBJ2-5; 8 bases match TRBD1. The trim removed 5 bases at V and 1 base at J, leaving 6 bases unmatched. The CDR3 is 15 residues long. CDR1 is SGHAT and CDR2 is FQNNGV in the germline V gene. DNA of the CDR3: TGTGCCAGCAGCCCGCCCGGGACAGGCCAAGAGACCCAGTACTTC. It yields the protein CASSPPGTGQETQYF. The whole variable domain, filled in from reference TRBV11-2 and TRBJ2-5, reads EAGVAQSPRYKIIEKRQSVAFWCNPISGHATLYWYQQILGQGPKLLIQFQNNGVVDDSQLPKDRFSAERLKGVDSTLKIQPAKLEDSAVYLCASSPPGTGQETQYFGPGTRLLVL.

This clonotype occurred many times. The chain combines TRBV19 with TRBJ1-5; 10 nucleotides agree with TRBD1. Trimming cost V 4 bases and J 6 bases; bases outside gene matches: 6. Germline CDR1 LNHDA, CDR2 SQIVND (reference sequence). The CDR3 is 15 residues long. DNA of the CDR3: TGTGCCAGTAGTACTGACAGGGGGCTGAGTCAGCCCCAGCATTTT. Translated, it gives CASSTDRGLSQPQHF. Filled out from reference TRBV19 and TRBJ1-5, the complete variable domain reads DGGITQSPKYLFRKEGQNVTLSCEQNLNHDAMYWYRQDPGQGLRLIYYSQIVNDFQKGDIAEGYSVSREKKESFPLTVTSAQKNPTAFYLCASSTDRGLSQPQHFGDGTRLSIL.

This clonotype was counted a few times. Written as DNA, the CDR3 is TGCGCCAGCAGCTTCGGGACAGGAGGAATCTCAGGAAACACCATATATTTT. Translation gives CASSFGTGGISGNTIYF. The gene calls are TRBV5-1 and TRBJ1-3; TRBD1 matches 8 bases. The CDR3 consists of 17 residues. Germline CDR1 is SGHRS and CDR2 is YFSETQ. V lost 2 bases, J lost 4 bases, and 11 bases stayed unmatched. Full variable domain (rest looked up from reference TRBV5-1 and TRBJ1-3): KAGVTQTPRYLIKTRGQQVTLSCSPISGHRSVSWYQQTPGQGLQFLFEYFSETQRNKGNFPGRFSGRQFSNSRSEMNVSTLELGDSALYLCASSFGTGGISGNTIYFGEGSWLTVV.

This clonotype has at least ten counts. This rearrangement joins TRBV7-6 to TRBJ1-1; D may be TRBD1 (5 bases). There are 13 residues in the CDR3. Germline CDR1 SGHVS, CDR2 FNYEAQ. V shed 1 base and J shed 4 bases, with 7 bases lying between them. CDR3 protein: CASSLGGSTEAFF. CDR3 sequence (DNA): TGTGCCAGCAGCTTAGGGGGCAGCACTGAAGCTTTCTTT.

This CDR3 is CASSSSGSGSVIEYF. The CDR3 DNA sequence: TGTGCCAGCAGTTCGTCTGGGTCCGGTAGCGTGATCGAGTACTTC. The rearrangement uses TRBV6-5 and TRBJ2-7; possible D gene TRBD2, 5 bases. This CDR3 is 15 amino acids long. Germline CDR1 is MNHEY and CDR2 is SVGAGI. V lost 4 bases and J lost 11, with 24 bases in between.

Note on this clonotype: The junction departs from the called germline gene at one end, perhaps through a read error. The chain uses TRBV5-1 and TRBJ2-2; a possible D gene is TRBD1 (5 bases). The CDR3 is made up of 14 amino acids. CDR1 is SGHRS and CDR2 is YFSETQ in the germline V gene. DNA for the CDR3: TGCGCCAGCAGTTCGCCCATGGACACCGAGGAGCTGTTTTTT. This codes for CASSSPMDTEELFF. Based on the CDR3 plus reference TRBV5-1 and TRBJ2-2, the full variable domain is KAGVTQTPRYLIKTRGQQVTLSCSPISGHRSVSWYQQTPGQGLQFLFEYFSETQRNKGNFPGRFSGRQFSNSRSEMNVSTLELGDSALYLCASSSPMDTEELFFGEGSRLTVL.

The sample holds many counts of this clonotype. The chain combines TRBV20-1 with TRBJ2-7, with a tentative D call TRBD2 (6 bases). There are 13 residues in the CDR3. CDR1 is DFQATT and CDR2 is SNEGSKA in the germline V gene (reference sequence). Trimming removed 6 bases from V and 2 bases from J, with 14 bases in between. CDR3 DNA: TGCAGTGCGACCAGGAGGGTAACCTACGAGCAGTACTTC. The encoded protein is CSATRRVTYEQYF.